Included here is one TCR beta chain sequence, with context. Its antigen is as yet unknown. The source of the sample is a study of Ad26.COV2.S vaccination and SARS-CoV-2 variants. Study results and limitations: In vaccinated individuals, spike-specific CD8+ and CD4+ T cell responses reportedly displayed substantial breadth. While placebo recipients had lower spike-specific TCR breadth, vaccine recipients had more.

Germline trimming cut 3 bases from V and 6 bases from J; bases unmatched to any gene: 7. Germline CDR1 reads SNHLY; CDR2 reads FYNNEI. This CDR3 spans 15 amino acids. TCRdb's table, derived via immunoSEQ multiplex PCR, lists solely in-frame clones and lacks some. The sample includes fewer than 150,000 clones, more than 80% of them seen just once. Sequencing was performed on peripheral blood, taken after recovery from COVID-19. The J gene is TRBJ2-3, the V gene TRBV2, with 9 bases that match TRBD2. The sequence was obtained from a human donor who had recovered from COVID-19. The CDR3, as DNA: TGTGCCAGCAGTGACTCGCGGGGGGGCAGGGATACGCAGTATTTT. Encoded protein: CASSDSRGGRDTQYF.